This TCR beta chain was sequenced during a study of T cells in Graves' hyperthyroidism and ophthalmopathy. Whole-study findings and limits: Blood also showed most of the thyroid clonotypes that were expanded above 0.001. Ophthalmopathy was told apart from stable hyperthyroidism by a 13 V-J model.

The CDR3 spans 18 residues. Trimming took 1 base from V and 0 from J, leaving 16 bases between them. Germline V gene data show CDR1 as LGHDT and CDR2 as YNNKEL (reference sequence). Patients having uncontrolled infection, another autoimmune disease, pregnancy or lactation were not included. Used for diagnoses were clinical symptoms, serum thyroxine and TRAb, thyroid ultrasound and orbital computed tomography. This clonotype has a handful of counts. The antigen is not known. Using RNA transcripts as the source, TCR beta CDR3 regions were amplified. Carried out on the TCR CDR3, a first-round RT-PCR used the HTBI primer set. TCRdb re-analysed the multiplex PCR reads in MiXCR, keeping a single row per CDR3 protein. The sample yields some 580,000 distinct CDR3 sequences, about a sixth seen once.

The sequencing sample was made of blood. The gene calls are TRBV3-1 and TRBJ1-3, with D hard to call. This TCR came from a woman aged 40-49 years with Graves' ophthalmopathy. In DNA, the CDR3 is TGTGCCAGCAGCCAAGTCGGGAGTAGTCTCAGCTCTGGAAACACCATATATTTT. Protein: CASSQVGSSLSSGNTIYF.